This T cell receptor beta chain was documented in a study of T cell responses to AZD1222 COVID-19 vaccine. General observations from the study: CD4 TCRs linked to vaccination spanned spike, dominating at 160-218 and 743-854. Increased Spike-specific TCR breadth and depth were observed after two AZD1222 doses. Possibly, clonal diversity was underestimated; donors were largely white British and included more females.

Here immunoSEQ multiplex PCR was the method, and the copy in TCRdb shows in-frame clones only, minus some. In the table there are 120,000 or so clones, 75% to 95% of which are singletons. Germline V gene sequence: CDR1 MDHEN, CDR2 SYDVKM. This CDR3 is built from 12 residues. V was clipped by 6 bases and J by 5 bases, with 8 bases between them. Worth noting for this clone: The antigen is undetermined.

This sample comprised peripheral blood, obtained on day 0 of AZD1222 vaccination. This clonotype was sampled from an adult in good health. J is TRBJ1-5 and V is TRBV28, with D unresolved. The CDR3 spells CASSRRDQPQHF. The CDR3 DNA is TGTGCCAGCAGCCGTAGAGATCAGCCCCAGCATTTT.